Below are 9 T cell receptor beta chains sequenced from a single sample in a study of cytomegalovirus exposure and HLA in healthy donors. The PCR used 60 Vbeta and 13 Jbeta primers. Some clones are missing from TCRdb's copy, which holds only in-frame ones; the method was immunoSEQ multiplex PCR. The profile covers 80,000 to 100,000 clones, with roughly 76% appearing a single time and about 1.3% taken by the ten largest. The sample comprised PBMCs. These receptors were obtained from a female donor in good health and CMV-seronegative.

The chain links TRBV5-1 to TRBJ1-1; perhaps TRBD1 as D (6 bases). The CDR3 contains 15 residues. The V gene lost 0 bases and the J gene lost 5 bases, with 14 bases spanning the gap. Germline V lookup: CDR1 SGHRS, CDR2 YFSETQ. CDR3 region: CASSLAAGVGTEAFF. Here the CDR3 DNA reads TGCGCCAGCAGCTTGGCGGCAGGGGTCGGGACTGAAGCTTTCTTT.

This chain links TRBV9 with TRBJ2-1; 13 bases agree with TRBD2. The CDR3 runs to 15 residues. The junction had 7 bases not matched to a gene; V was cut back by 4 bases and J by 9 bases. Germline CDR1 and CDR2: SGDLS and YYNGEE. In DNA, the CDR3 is TGTGCCAGCAGCACCCTTGGACTAGCGGGAGCTGAGCAGTTCTTC. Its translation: CASSTLGLAGAEQFF.

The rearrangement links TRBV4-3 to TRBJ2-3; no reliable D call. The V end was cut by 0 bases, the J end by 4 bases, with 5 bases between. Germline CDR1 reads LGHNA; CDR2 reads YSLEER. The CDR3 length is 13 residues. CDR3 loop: CASSQEGADTQYF. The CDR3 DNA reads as TGCGCCAGCAGCCAAGAGGGCGCAGATACGCAGTATTTT.

The CDR3 DNA sequence: TGTGCCAGCACCCCCTGGGGGATGACAGGACGAATAGAGACCCAGTACTTC. Translating gives CASTPWGMTGRIETQYF. This chain connects TRBV5-5 to TRBJ2-5; maybe TRBD1 (6 bases). Per the germline V gene, CDR1 is SGHKS and CDR2 is YYEKEE (reference sequence). Trimming removed 6 bases at V and 4 bases at J, with 25 bases between. This CDR3 has 17 residues.

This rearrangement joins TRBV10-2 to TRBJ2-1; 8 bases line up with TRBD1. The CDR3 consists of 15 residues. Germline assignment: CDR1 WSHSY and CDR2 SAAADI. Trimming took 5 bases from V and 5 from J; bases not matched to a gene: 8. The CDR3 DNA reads TGCGCCAGCAGTTCCGGGACAGGCCTTAACAATGAGCAGTTCTTC. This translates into CASSSGTGLNNEQFF.

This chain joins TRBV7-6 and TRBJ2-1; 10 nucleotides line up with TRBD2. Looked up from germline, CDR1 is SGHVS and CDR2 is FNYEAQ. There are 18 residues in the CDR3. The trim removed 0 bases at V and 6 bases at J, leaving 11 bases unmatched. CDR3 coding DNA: TGTGCCAGCAGCTTAGCCCCCCCTACTAGCGGGATCGGCAATGAGCAGTTCTTC. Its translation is CASSLAPPTSGIGNEQFF.

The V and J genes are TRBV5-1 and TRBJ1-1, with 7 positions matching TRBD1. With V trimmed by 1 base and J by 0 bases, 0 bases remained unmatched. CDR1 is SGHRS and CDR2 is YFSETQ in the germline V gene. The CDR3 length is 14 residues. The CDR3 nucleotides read TGCGCCAGCAGCTTGACAGGGGTGAACACTGAAGCTTTCTTT. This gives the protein CASSLTGVNTEAFF.

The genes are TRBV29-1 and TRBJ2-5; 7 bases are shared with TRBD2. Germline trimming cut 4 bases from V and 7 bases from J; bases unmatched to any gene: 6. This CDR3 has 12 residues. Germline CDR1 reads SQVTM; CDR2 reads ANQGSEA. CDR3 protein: CSVVRDYGTQYF. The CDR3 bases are TGCAGCGTTGTTAGGGACTACGGGACCCAGTACTTC.

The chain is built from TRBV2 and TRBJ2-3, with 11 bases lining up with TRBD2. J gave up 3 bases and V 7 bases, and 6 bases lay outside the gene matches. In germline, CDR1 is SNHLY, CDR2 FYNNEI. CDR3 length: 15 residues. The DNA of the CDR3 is TGTGCCAGCAACAACCTAGCGGGGGGTACAGATACGCAGTATTTT. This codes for CASNNLAGGTDTQYF. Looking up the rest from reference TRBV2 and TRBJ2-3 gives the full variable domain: EPEVTQTPSHQVTQMGQEVILRCVPISNHLYFYWYRQILGQKVEFLVSFYNNEISEKSEIFDDQFSVERPDGSNFTLKIRSTKLEDSAMYFCASNNLAGGTDTQYFGPGTRLTVL.